This T cell receptor (beta chain) appears in the sequencing data of a study of T cell responses to AZD1222 COVID-19 vaccine. Comments on this clone: Its target is not known.

Sequenced by immunoSEQ multiplex PCR; TCRdb stores in-frame clones only, minus some. The sample carries around 88,000 clones, roughly nine tenths recorded once. Germline trimming cut 5 bases from V and 0 bases from J; bases unmatched to any gene: 4. Germline CDR1 GTSNPN, CDR2 SVGIG (reference sequence). There are 14 residues in the CDR3. Study findings and constraints: Nearly half of spike-specific TCRs reportedly go after variant regions that carry no mutations.

V usage is TRBV30 and J usage is TRBJ1-5, with 7 positions matching TRBD1. The receptor was derived from an adult in good health. The sequencing used peripheral blood, collected on day 0 of AZD1222 vaccination. The CDR3 DNA reads TGTGCCTGGGGGTCAGGGGGTAGCAATCAGCCCCAGCATTTT. It codes for CAWGSGGSNQPQHF.